This TCR beta chain derives from a study of T-cell memory formation after mild COVID-19. V shed 1 base and J 4 bases; nucleotides not matched to a gene: 5. This CDR3 contains 15 residues. Germline values: CDR1 SEHNR, CDR2 FQNEAQ (reference sequence). TCRdb called the 5' RACE reads again in MiXCR, with one record for every CDR3 protein. Found here are tens of thousands of distinct CDR3 sequences, approximately 15% of them singletons; the top ten hold roughly 30%. Study-level results: Clonal second-wave expansions that peaked on day 37 had unconfirmed SARS-CoV-2 specificity.

Comments on this clonotype: Its antigen is not identified.

Source material: PBMCs or a T cell subset sorted from them (not recorded which). This TCR was recovered from an adult woman who had mild COVID-19 (a few samples of this study predate the infection). Cell type and time point are not known. The chain combines TRBV7-9 with TRBJ1-1, with 8 bases that match TRBD1. The CDR3 loop is CASSLGTGRGTEAFF. CDR3 coding DNA: TGTGCCAGCAGCTTAGGGACAGGGAGGGGCACTGAAGCTTTCTTT.